A selection of T cell receptor beta chains follows, all from one sample in a study of cytomegalovirus exposure and HLA in healthy donors. The protocol was immunoSEQ multiplex PCR, while the TCRdb copy is restricted to in-frame clones and leaves out a portion. The sample carries 78,000 or so clones, roughly 94% recorded once. The sample comprised PBMCs. These receptors all come from a woman aged 18 to 35 in good health and CMV-seropositive. Both conserved end residues are part of each CDR3. D genes are given only for firm matches. Part of the rows lack a size; the others show once, few, many or a class for expanded clones.

cdr3_aa cdr3_nt d_call j_call v_call clone_size
CASSADRVGNSPLHF TGTGCCAGCAGCGCGGACAGGGTTGGTAATTCACCCCTCCACTTT TRBD1 TRBJ1-6 TRBV5-4 few
CASSSQRGDTDTQYF TGTGCCAGCAGTTCCCAGCGGGGGGACACAGATACGCAGTATTTT TRBD2 TRBJ2-3 TRBV2 .
CASSLSNLRRHVEQFF TGTGCCAGCAGTTTATCGAATTTGAGGCGCCACGTTGAGCAGTTCTTC . TRBJ2-1 TRBV27 .
CASSAGPGGGSWNEQFF TGTGCCAGCAGCGCCGGTCCGGGGGGCGGGAGTTGGAATGAGCAGTTCTTC . TRBJ2-1 TRBV11-2 .
CASSQGLRELGNEQFF TGTGCCAGCAGCCAAGGTTTACGGGAGCTCGGCAATGAGCAGTTCTTC . TRBJ2-1 TRBV4-2 .
CASGNRGGADTQYF TGTGCCAGCGGGAACAGGGGTGGTGCAGATACGCAGTATTTT TRBD1 TRBJ2-3 TRBV11-2 once
CASGPGQGQGNYGYTF TGTGCTAGTGGCCCCGGTCAGGGACAGGGGAACTATGGCTACACCTTC TRBD1 TRBJ1-2 TRBV12-5 .
CASSQDGIAGGISTDTQYF TGCGCCAGCAGCCAAGATGGCATAGCGGGGGGTATCAGCACAGATACGCAGTATTTT TRBD2 TRBJ2-3 TRBV4-1 .
CASSPRDRVSGANVLTF TGTGCCAGCTCACCACGGGACAGGGTTTCTGGGGCCAACGTCCTGACTTTC TRBD1 TRBJ2-6 TRBV18 .
CASSYTLATSSYNEQFF TGTGCCAGCAGCTACACGCTAGCGACAAGCTCCTACAATGAGCAGTTCTTC . TRBJ2-1 TRBV7-9 .
CASSVWDRGEKLFF TGTGCCAGCAGTGTATGGGACAGGGGGGAAAAACTGTTTTTT TRBD1 TRBJ1-4 TRBV25-1 .
CATSSAGSLANVLTF TGTGCCACCAGCAGTGCAGGCTCTCTGGCCAACGTCCTGACTTTC . TRBJ2-6 TRBV15 .
CASSEARSYEQYF TGTGCCAGCAGTGAAGCGCGTTCCTACGAGCAGTACTTC . TRBJ2-7 TRBV6-1 .
CASSYSATASYEQYF TGTGCCAGTAGTTACAGCGCGACAGCATCCTACGAGCAGTACTTC . TRBJ2-7 TRBV19 .
CASSQDGGAGDSPLHF TGCGCCAGCAGCCAAGATGGGGGGGCTGGGGATTCACCCCTCCACTTT . TRBJ1-6 TRBV4-1 .
CASSQQGNGYTF TGCGCCAGCAGCCAACAGGGTAATGGCTACACCTTC . TRBJ1-2 TRBV5-1 .
CASSLRGEEADEQYF TGCGCCAGCAGCTTGCGGGGGGAAGAGGCCGACGAGCAGTACTTC TRBD2 TRBJ2-7 TRBV5-1 .
CAISDSPNTEAFF TGTGCCATCAGTGATAGCCCGAACACTGAAGCTTTCTTT . TRBJ1-1 TRBV10-3 once
CASSFWGPGTVIVTFF . . TRBJ1-1 TRBV28 .
CASSFSLRDGGDEQFF TGTGCCAGCAGTTTCAGCCTCCGGGACGGGGGGGATGAGCAGTTCTTC TRBD2 TRBJ2-1 TRBV6-5 .
CASSVISSGELFF TGCGCCAGCAGTGTAATTAGCTCCGGGGAGCTGTTTTTT . TRBJ2-2 TRBV10-2 once
CASRTSGHYEQYF TGTGCCAGCCGGACTAGCGGCCACTACGAGCAGTACTTC TRBD2 TRBJ2-7 TRBV2 .
CASSPDRRRYSNQPQHF TGTGCCAGCTCACCTGACAGGCGACGGTATAGCAATCAGCCCCAGCATTTT . TRBJ1-5 TRBV18 .
CASRTGGSTGELFF TGTGCCAGCCGAACAGGGGGCAGCACCGGGGAGCTGTTTTTT TRBD1 TRBJ2-2 TRBV9 .
CASSPWTGNTGELFF TGTGCCAGCAGCCCGTGGACAGGAAACACCGGGGAGCTGTTTTTT TRBD1 TRBJ2-2 TRBV11-2 .
CASSTFWASGITDTQYF TGTGCCAGCAGCACATTTTGGGCTAGCGGGATCACAGATACGCAGTATTTT TRBD2 TRBJ2-3 TRBV28 .
CASSPQSAMGYTF TGTGCCAGCAGCCCACAGTCGGCCATGGGCTACACCTTC . TRBJ1-2 TRBV4-2 .
CASSYFSRAAEQYF TGTGCCAGCAGTTACTTTAGCAGGGCAGCCGAGCAGTACTTC . TRBJ2-7 TRBV6-5 .
CASSAIRTDTQYF TGTGCCAGCAGTGCAATCCGCACAGATACGCAGTATTTT . TRBJ2-3 TRBV6-4 .
CASSYRGSGGNTIYF TGTGCCAGCAGTTACCGGGGGTCGGGGGGAAACACCATATATTTT . TRBJ1-3 TRBV6-5 .
CASSSRAGDTEAFF TGTGCCAGCAGCTCCCGGGCCGGGGACACTGAAGCTTTCTTT . TRBJ1-1 TRBV7-2 .
CASSLADSPQETQYF TGTGCCAGCAGCTTAGCGGACTCGCCCCAAGAGACCCAGTACTTC . TRBJ2-5 TRBV7-2 .
CASRTDRSSYEQYF TGTGCCAGCAGGACAGACAGGAGCTCCTACGAGCAGTACTTC . TRBJ2-7 TRBV6-6 .
CASSTGLGGHLSWEQFF TGCGCCAGCAGCACCGGGCTGGGGGGGCATTTGTCCTGGGAGCAGTTCTTC . TRBJ2-1 TRBV5-1 .
CASSLSGRGSYNEQFF TGTGCCAGCAGCCTTAGCGGGAGAGGCTCCTACAATGAGCAGTTCTTC TRBD2 TRBJ2-1 TRBV7-2 .
CASSESPRLYTEAFF TGCGCCAGCAGTGAGTCTCCCCGGTTATACACTGAAGCTTTCTTT . TRBJ1-1 TRBV10-1 .
CASSQETGGPRETQYF TGCGCCAGCAGCCAAGAAACCGGGGGGCCCAGGGAGACCCAGTACTTC . TRBJ2-5 TRBV4-1 .
CASSTQTGVNEKLFF TGTGCCAGCTCAACCCAGACAGGGGTTAATGAAAAACTGTTTTTT TRBD1 TRBJ1-4 TRBV18 .
CAIRGSGTANNEQFF TGTGCCATCAGAGGGTCCGGGACAGCCAACAATGAGCAGTTCTTC TRBD1 TRBJ2-1 TRBV10-3 once
CASSLGLAGGQGEQFF TGTGCCAGCAGCTTGGGACTAGCGGGGGGGCAGGGCGAGCAGTTCTTC TRBD2 TRBJ2-1 TRBV11-2 .
CASSLAERTSGAPDTQYF TGCGCCAGCAGCTTGGCCGAGAGGACTAGCGGGGCCCCAGATACGCAGTATTTT TRBD2 TRBJ2-3 TRBV5-1 .
CASSQDVQGNEKLFF TGCGCCAGCAGCCAAGATGTTCAGGGGAATGAAAAACTGTTTTTT . TRBJ1-4 TRBV4-3 .
CASSLGKAARESTDTQYF TGTGCCAGCAGCTTGGGGAAGGCCGCCCGGGAGAGCACAGATACGCAGTATTTT . TRBJ2-3 TRBV11-2 .
CASTGRTGGYGNQPQHF TGTGCCAGCACGGGGAGGACAGGGGGGTATGGGAATCAGCCCCAGCATTTT TRBD1 TRBJ1-5 TRBV2 .
CASSVIESSSGANVLTF TGTGCCAGCAGCGTAATAGAGTCCTCCTCTGGGGCCAACGTCCTGACTTTC . TRBJ2-6 TRBV7-2 .